These 9 T cell receptor beta chains came from one sample sequenced in a study of response to subunit inactivated influenza vaccine. Via MiXCR, TCRdb re-called the RT-PCR reads, giving one row per CDR3 protein. The repertoire consists of more than 600,000 distinct CDR3 sequences, with less than 20% occurring once and the leading ten covering 9.5% to 13%. The sequenced sample was PBMCs from blood, obtained more than 4 days after vaccination. The receptor source for this set is a man in his fifties or sixties who received an inactivated influenza vaccine.

The genes are TRBV12-3 or TRBV12-4 and TRBJ1-5, with D possibly being TRBD1 (5 bases). This CDR3 has 14 amino acids. Trimming cost V 4 bases and J 6 bases, with 13 bases left between them. For the CDR3, the DNA is TGTGCCAGCAGTTGGGGAGGGGAGTTTCAGCCCCAGCATTTT. Translating it yields CASSWGGEFQPQHF.

This clonotype came up many times. The J gene is TRBJ1-1, the V gene TRBV20-1; D possibly corresponds to TRBD1 (5 bases). This CDR3 has 14 residues. The V end lost 3 bases, the J end lost 3 bases, and 14 bases lay between the germline ends. In germline, CDR1 is DFQATT, CDR2 SNEGSKA (reference sequence). The CDR3 sequence: CSASLGAGDTEAFF. CDR3 bases: TGCAGTGCTAGTTTAGGGGCGGGGGACACTGAAGCTTTCTTT.

The CDR3 DNA reads as TGTGCCAGCAGCATGGCGGGGGGGAGAAATACGCAGTATTTT. Translating gives CASSMAGGRNTQYF. The V call is TRBV7-9, the J call TRBJ2-3; 9 positions match TRBD2. CDR3 length: 14 residues. Looked up from germline, CDR1 is SEHNR and CDR2 is FQNEAQ (reference sequence). V dropped 5 bases and J dropped 7; count of bases not matched to a gene: 7.

This clonotype was recorded a few times. This chain connects TRBV27 to TRBJ2-4, with 7 positions matching TRBD2. Germline V CDR1 and CDR2: MNHEY, SMNVEV (reference sequence). V was clipped by 8 bases and J by 15 bases; unmatched bases: 16. The CDR3 extends over 13 amino acids. CDR3 region: CASGQLASRVSYF. The CDR3 DNA reads TGTGCCAGCGGCCAACTAGCGTCAAGGGTGTCGTACTTC.

V and J are TRBV18 and TRBJ2-5; 9 bases are a match to TRBD2. The CDR3 runs 16 residues. CDR1 is KGHSH and CDR2 is LQKENI in the germline V gene. Trimming took 3 bases from V and 1 from J; bases not matched to a gene: 6. The DNA of the CDR3 is TGTGCCAGCTCACCCTCGCGGGAGGGATTCCAAGAGACCCAGTACTTC. As protein: CASSPSREGFQETQYF.

The CDR3 coding sequence is TGTGCCAGCAGTTTGTTTGGCGCGAGGGCTTACAATGAGCAGTTCTTC. Protein: CASSLFGARAYNEQFF. The chain has TRBV12-3 or TRBV12-4 and TRBJ2-1; D perhaps matches TRBD2 (5 bases). The CDR3 contains 16 residues. Trimming took 3 bases from V and 4 from J, leaving 16 bases between them.

This chain uses TRBV20-1 with TRBJ2-7, with D perhaps TRBD1 (5 bases). Trimming took off 5 bases at V and 1 base at J, with 15 bases between the two ends. The CDR3 sequence is 14 residues long. Germline V gives CDR1 DFQATT, CDR2 SNEGSKA (reference sequence). The CDR3 is CSAPLSRVSYEQYF. CDR3 nucleotides: TGCAGTGCTCCTCTCTCCAGGGTATCCTACGAGCAGTACTTC.

In its sample, this clonotype was seen many times. V and J are TRBV29-1 and TRBJ2-1; tentative D call: TRBD2 (5 bases). Germline V gives CDR1 SQVTM, CDR2 ANQGSEA. This CDR3 has 15 amino acids. V was pared by 1 base and J by 0 bases, with 10 bases between. Here the CDR3 reads CSVEGISDSYNEQFF. As DNA, the CDR3 is TGCAGCGTTGAAGGGATTAGCGACTCCTACAATGAGCAGTTCTTC.

This clonotype was seen a handful of times. V usage is TRBV20-1 and J usage is TRBJ2-1, with TRBD2 identical over 7 bases. The CDR3 extends over 15 amino acids. Germline lookup yields CDR1 DFQATT and CDR2 SNEGSKA (reference sequence). V shed 5 bases and J 0 bases; nucleotides not matched to a gene: 7. DNA of the CDR3: TGCAGTGCTTCAACGGGAGGAAGCTCCTACAATGAGCAGTTCTTC. This codes for CSASTGGSSYNEQFF.